These 19 T cell receptor beta chains were sequenced from one sample in a study of cytomegalovirus exposure and HLA in healthy donors. The PCR used 60 Vbeta and 13 Jbeta primers. Produced via immunoSEQ multiplex PCR; TCRdb's table is partial and in-frame only. Its listing shows more than 100,000 clones. Sequencing input: PBMCs. The receptors originated from a man between 18 and 35 years old in good health and CMV-seronegative.

The J gene is TRBJ2-3, the V gene TRBV19, with D possibly TRBD1 on 6 matching bases. The CDR3 spans 15 residues. Between the trimmed V and J ends, which lost 3 bases and 0 bases, there was a span of 10 bases. Germline V CDR1 and CDR2: LNHDA, SQIVND (reference sequence). CDR3 nucleotides: TGTGCCAGTAGTATTGTGGGGACAAGCACAGATACGCAGTATTTT. Its protein product is CASSIVGTSTDTQYF.

The chain recombines TRBV29-1 with TRBJ2-5; TRBD2 matches 9 bases. V was clipped by 3 bases and J by 1 base; unmatched bases: 6. This CDR3 spans 15 amino acids. Germline values: CDR1 SQVTM, CDR2 ANQGSEA. The CDR3 here is CSVDQGTSIQETQYF. The CDR3, as DNA: TGCAGCGTTGACCAGGGGACTAGCATCCAAGAGACCCAGTACTTC.

The V and J genes are TRBV2 and TRBJ1-3; TRBD1 might be the D (5 bases). The CDR3 length is 16 residues. CDR1 is SNHLY and CDR2 is FYNNEI in the germline V gene. V gave up 6 bases and J gave up 4 bases, with 19 bases separating them. The CDR3 here is CASSLLQGKAGNTIYF. The CDR3 nucleotides read TGTGCCAGCAGCTTACTTCAGGGAAAAGCCGGAAACACCATATATTTT. Full variable domain (remainder filled in from reference TRBV2 and TRBJ1-3): EPEVTQTPSHQVTQMGQEVILRCVPISNHLYFYWYRQILGQKVEFLVSFYNNEISEKSEIFDDQFSVERPDGSNFTLKIRSTKLEDSAMYFCASSLLQGKAGNTIYFGEGSWLTVV.

This rearrangement joins TRBV5-4 to TRBJ2-2; 9 bases align to TRBD2. The CDR3 length is 19 residues. V was clipped by 4 bases and J by 2 bases; unmatched bases: 15. The germline V gene encodes CDR1 SGHNT and CDR2 YYREEE (reference sequence). The CDR3 is CASSVSRDRLADNTGELFF. CDR3 nucleotide sequence: TGTGCCAGCAGCGTCTCTCGAGATCGACTAGCGGATAACACCGGGGAGCTGTTTTTT.

V usage is TRBV28 and J usage is TRBJ1-1; 11 nucleotides align to TRBD1. V was clipped by 5 bases and J by 5 bases; unmatched bases: 4. Looked up from germline, CDR1 is MDHEN and CDR2 is SYDVKM. CDR3 length equals 14 residues. The CDR3 DNA sequence: TGTGCCAGCAGTAGCCGGGACAGGGGGACTGAAGCTTTCTTT. Protein sequence: CASSSRDRGTEAFF.

J is TRBJ1-2 and V is TRBV18; TRBD1 aligns across 8 bases. The CDR3 length is 15 residues. Germline V gene sequence: CDR1 KGHSH, CDR2 LQKENI. The junction had 12 bases not matched to a gene; V was cut back by 6 bases and J by 6 bases. This CDR3 reads CASSSGQGQLDGYTF. The DNA of the CDR3 is TGTGCCAGCTCCTCAGGACAGGGCCAATTGGATGGCTACACCTTC.

The V and J genes are TRBV5-6 and TRBJ1-1, with 8 bases identical to TRBD1. This CDR3 comprises 16 residues. CDR1 and CDR2 (germline): SGHDT, YYEEEE. The trim removed 0 bases at V and 6 bases at J, leaving 10 bases unmatched. The CDR3 region is CASSLGQGARSAEAFF. DNA of the CDR3: TGTGCCAGCAGCTTGGGGCAGGGGGCGAGGTCCGCTGAAGCTTTCTTT. Full variable domain (rest looked up from reference TRBV5-6 and TRBJ1-1): DAGVTQSPTHLIKTRGQQVTLRCSPKSGHDTVSWYQQALGQGPQFIFQYYEEEERQRGNFPDRFSGHQFPNYSSELNVNALLLGDSALYLCASSLGQGARSAEAFFGQGTRLTVV.

The rearrangement joins TRBV12-2 to TRBJ2-1; the table gives TRBD1 as D, unverified against the DNA. TRBV12-2 counts as a pseudogene. This CDR3 comprises 15 residues. As DNA, the CDR3 is TGTGCAAGTCGCTTCCCACAGGGGGCCTACAATGAGCAGTTCTTC. Translated, it gives CASRFPQGAYNEQFF.

The CDR3 DNA is TGTGCCAGCAGTTCCCATTACCGGAGCTCCTACGAGCAGTACTTC. As protein: CASSSHYRSSYEQYF. V is TRBV6-6 and J is TRBJ2-5; D is unresolved. The J call may be wrong; the DNA end is better matched by TRBJ2-7. The germline V gene encodes CDR1 MNHNY and CDR2 SVGAGI (reference sequence). The CDR3 consists of 15 residues.

This rearrangement joins TRBV15 to TRBJ2-5; D is possibly TRBD1 (6 bases). The J call is uncertain, as TRBJ2-7 better fits the DNA end. The CDR3 is made up of 15 amino acids. Germline V lookup: CDR1 LNHNV, CDR2 YYDKDF (reference sequence). CDR3 nucleotides: TGTGCCACCAGCATGGAGTTAGGGGGCTCCTACGAGCAGTACTTC. Translating gives CATSMELGGSYEQYF.

J is TRBJ2-7 and V is TRBV7-9; possibly TRBD1 for D (6 bases). In germline, CDR1 is SEHNR, CDR2 FQNEAQ (reference sequence). The V and J ends lost 6 bases and 7 bases respectively, with 19 bases between them. CDR3 length: 14 residues. CDR3 nucleotides: TGTGCCAGCAGTACAATCCAGGGGCTTGGGGAGCAGTACTTC. As protein: CASSTIQGLGEQYF. Together with reference TRBV7-9 and TRBJ2-7, the CDR3 gives the full variable domain: DTGVSQNPRHKITKRGQNVTFRCDPISEHNRLYWYRQTLGQGPEFLTYFQNEAQLEKSRLLSDRFSAERPKGSFSTLEIQRTEQGDSAMYLCASSTIQGLGEQYFGPGTRLTVT.

CDR3 coding DNA: TGCAGCGTTGATAGGGACAGCAACTATGGCTACACCTTC. Protein product: CSVDRDSNYGYTF. The chain uses TRBV29-1 and TRBJ1-2, with 7 bases fitting TRBD1. The CDR3 is 13 residues long. Germline CDR1 reads SQVTM; CDR2 reads ANQGSEA. Unmatched junction bases numbered 3, after V lost 3 bases and J lost 2 bases.

The chain carries TRBV10-3 and TRBJ1-4; maybe TRBD1 (5 bases). The CDR3 consists of 14 residues. V was trimmed by 4 bases and J by 8 bases, leaving 14 bases between them. CDR1 and CDR2 (germline): ENHRY, SYGVKD. The CDR3 nucleotides are TGTGCCATCAGTGTGGGGCAGGGTGGCGAAAAACTGTTTTTT. This codes for CAISVGQGGEKLFF.

The chain has TRBV5-1 and TRBJ1-1; D unclear. Per germline, CDR1 SGHRS and CDR2 YFSETQ. This CDR3 spans 13 amino acids. The V gene lost 3 bases and the J gene lost 6 bases, with 12 bases spanning the gap. Written as DNA, the CDR3 is TGCGCCAGCAGCTCGGGTGGGAGCCCTGAAGCTTTCTTT. Protein sequence: CASSSGGSPEAFF.

The chain combines TRBV5-1 with TRBJ2-5; D is undetermined. CDR1 SGHRS and CDR2 YFSETQ come from the germline V gene. V was pared by 1 base and J by 1 base, with 5 bases between. The length of the CDR3 is 13 residues. CDR3 sequence reads: CASSLLGQETQYF. Here the CDR3 DNA reads TGCGCCAGCAGCTTGCTAGGCCAAGAGACCCAGTACTTC.

This chain joins TRBV28 and TRBJ1-5; 8 bases match TRBD1. This CDR3 comprises 15 residues. CDR1 and CDR2 (germline): MDHEN, SYDVKM. Trimming removed 5 bases from V and 3 bases from J; junction bases left unmatched: 6. This CDR3 reads CASSAGQGPNQPQHF. CDR3 DNA: TGTGCCAGCAGTGCCGGACAGGGTCCCAATCAGCCCCAGCATTTT.

The chain carries TRBV5-1 and TRBJ1-4; the match to TRBD1 covers 8 bases. CDR1 and CDR2 from the germline V gene are SGHRS and YFSETQ. The CDR3 covers 14 residues. The J segment lost 7 bases and the V segment lost 2 bases, leaving 4 bases of the junction unmatched. In nucleotides, the CDR3 is TGCGCCAGCAGCTTACAGGGGGGGAGTGAAAAACTGTTTTTT. Translation: CASSLQGGSEKLFF.

This chain links TRBV7-9 with TRBJ2-7, with unresolved D. Trimming took 5 bases from V and 7 from J, leaving 18 bases between them. In germline, CDR1 is SEHNR, CDR2 FQNEAQ (reference sequence). The CDR3 loop spans 14 amino acids. The CDR3: CASSRRELRKEQYF. CDR3 in DNA: TGTGCCAGCAGCCGGAGAGAACTACGAAAGGAGCAGTACTTC.

This rearrangement joins TRBV18 to TRBJ1-1, with 9 bases matching TRBD1. Unmatched junction bases numbered 8, after V lost 3 bases and J lost 0 bases. Germline values: CDR1 KGHSH, CDR2 LQKENI. The CDR3 loop spans 17 amino acids. CDR3 in DNA: TGTGCCAGCTCACCTCCAGGGACAGGGACAATGAACACTGAAGCTTTCTTT. Its translation is CASSPPGTGTMNTEAFF.